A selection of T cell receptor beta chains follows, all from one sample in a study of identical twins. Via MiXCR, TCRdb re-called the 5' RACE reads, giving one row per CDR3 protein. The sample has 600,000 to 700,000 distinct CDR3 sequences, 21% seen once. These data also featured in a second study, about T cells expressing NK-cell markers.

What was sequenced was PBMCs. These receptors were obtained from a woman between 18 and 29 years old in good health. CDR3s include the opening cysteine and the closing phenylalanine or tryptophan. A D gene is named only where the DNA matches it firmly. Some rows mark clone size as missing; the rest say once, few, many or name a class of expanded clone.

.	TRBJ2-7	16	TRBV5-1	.	CASSRGNSRATYEQYF	TGCGCCAGCAGCCGAGGAAACTCGAGAGCCACCTACGAGCAGTACTTC
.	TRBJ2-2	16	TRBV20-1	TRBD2	CSARVTSGSRTGELFF	TGCAGTGCTAGAGTAACTAGCGGGAGTAGAACCGGGGAGCTGTTTTTT
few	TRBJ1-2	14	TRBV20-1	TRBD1	CSARGGGLDYGYTF	TGCAGTGCTAGAGGAGGGGGCCTGGACTATGGCTACACCTTC
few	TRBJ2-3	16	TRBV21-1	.	CASSRFGVWGTDTQYF	TGTGCCAGCAGCAGATTTGGGGTCTGGGGCACAGATACGCAGTATTTT
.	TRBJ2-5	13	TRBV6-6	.	CASSLGPAETQYF	TGTGCCAGCAGTTTAGGGCCCGCGGAGACCCAGTACTTC
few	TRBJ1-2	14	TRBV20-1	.	CSARVGTFDYGYTF	TGCAGTGCTAGAGTAGGGACTTTCGATTATGGCTACACCTTC
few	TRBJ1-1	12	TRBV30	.	CAWSSVNTEAFF	TGTGCCTGGAGTTCGGTCAACACTGAAGCTTTCTTT
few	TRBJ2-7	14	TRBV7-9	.	CASSLSARTYEQYF	TGTGCCAGCAGCTTAAGTGCCAGGACCTACGAGCAGTACTTC
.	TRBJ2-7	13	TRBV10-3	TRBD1	CAIAQGANYEQYF	TGTGCCATCGCACAGGGGGCGAACTACGAGCAGTACTTC
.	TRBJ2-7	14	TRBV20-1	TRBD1	CSAGKGTGAYEQYF	TGCAGTGCTGGGAAGGGGACAGGGGCATACGAGCAGTACTTC
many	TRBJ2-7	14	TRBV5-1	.	CASSPGYLGHEQYF	TGCGCCAGCAGCCCCGGGTATTTGGGCCACGAGCAGTACTTC
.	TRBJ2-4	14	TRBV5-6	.	CASSLRQAKNIQYF	TGTGCCAGCAGCTTGCGACAAGCCAAAAACATTCAGTACTTC
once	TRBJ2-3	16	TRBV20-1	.	CSAGLRGVLSTDTQYF	TGCAGTGCTGGACTTCGCGGGGTCTTAAGCACAGATACGCAGTATTTT
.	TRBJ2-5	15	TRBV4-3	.	CASSQALSRTETQYF	TGCGCCAGCAGCCAGGCCTTATCGAGAACGGAGACCCAGTACTTC
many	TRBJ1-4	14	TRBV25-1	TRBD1	CASSARTGFEKLFF	TGTGCCAGCAGTGCACGGACAGGGTTCGAAAAACTGTTTTTT
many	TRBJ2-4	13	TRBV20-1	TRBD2	CSAPLAERDIQYF	TGCAGTGCCCCGCTAGCGGAGCGGGACATTCAGTACTTC
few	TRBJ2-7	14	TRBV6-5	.	CASSYGRGPYEQYF	TGTGCCAGCAGTTACGGCAGAGGGCCCTACGAGCAGTACTTC
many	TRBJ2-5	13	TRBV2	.	CASSEAVGGTQYF	TGTGCCAGCAGTGAAGCCGTGGGTGGGACCCAGTACTTC
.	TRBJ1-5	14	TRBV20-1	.	CSARDRGGNQPQHF	TGCAGTGCTAGAGATCGCGGGGGCAATCAGCCCCAGCATTTT
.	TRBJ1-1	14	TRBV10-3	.	CAIQGQPENTEAFF	TGTGCCATCCAAGGACAGCCTGAGAACACTGAAGCTTTCTTT
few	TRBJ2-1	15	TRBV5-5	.	CASSLIGGTYNEQFF	TGTGCCAGCAGCTTAATCGGTGGGACCTACAATGAGCAGTTCTTC
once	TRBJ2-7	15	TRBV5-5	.	CASSFTGTLSKEQYF	TGTGCCAGCAGCTTTACCGGGACACTGTCGAAGGAGCAGTACTTC
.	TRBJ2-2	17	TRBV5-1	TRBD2	CASSLDGLAANTGELFF	TGCGCCAGCAGCTTGGATGGACTAGCGGCGAACACCGGGGAGCTGTTTTTT
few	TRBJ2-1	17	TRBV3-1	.	CASTQGLHGPLGNEQFF	TGTGCCAGCACCCAAGGTCTCCATGGCCCGTTAGGAAATGAGCAGTTCTTC
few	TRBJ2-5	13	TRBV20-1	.	CSALYQGRETQYF	TGCAGTGCGCTCTACCAGGGAAGGGAGACCCAGTACTTC
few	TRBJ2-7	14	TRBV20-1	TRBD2	CSARAGGESYEQYF	TGCAGTGCTAGAGCGGGGGGGGAGTCCTACGAGCAGTACTTC
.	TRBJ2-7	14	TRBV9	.	CASSALQGTGEQYF	TGTGCCAGCAGCGCCTTACAGGGAACGGGGGAGCAGTACTTC
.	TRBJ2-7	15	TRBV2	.	CASAGLRGRGHEQYF	TGTGCCTCAGCAGGACTACGGGGCAGGGGTCACGAGCAGTACTTC
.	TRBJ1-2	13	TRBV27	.	CASSLGGLRGYTF	TGTGCCAGCAGTTTGGGGGGGCTAAGGGGCTACACCTTC
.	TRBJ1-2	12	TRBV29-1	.	CSVSTYNYGYTF	TGCAGCGTTAGTACATATAACTATGGCTACACCTTC
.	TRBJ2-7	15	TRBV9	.	CASSPEAGVGYEQYF	TGTGCCAGCAGCCCCGAGGCAGGGGTGGGGTACGAGCAGTACTTC
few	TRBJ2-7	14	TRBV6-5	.	CASSYKTDYSEQYF	TGTGCCAGCAGTTACAAAACGGACTATTCGGAGCAGTACTTC
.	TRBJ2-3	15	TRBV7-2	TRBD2	CASSLDGRIGDTQYF	TGTGCCAGCAGCTTAGACGGGAGGATTGGAGATACGCAGTATTTT
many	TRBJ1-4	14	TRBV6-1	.	CASRRGQTNEKLFF	TGTGCCAGCAGACGAGGACAGACTAATGAAAAACTGTTTTTT
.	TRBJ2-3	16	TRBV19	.	CASSIGDRMARVTQYF	TGTGCCAGTAGTATAGGGGACCGAATGGCACGGGTTACGCAGTATTTT
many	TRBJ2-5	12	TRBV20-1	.	CSARDRSQTQYF	TGCAGTGCTAGAGATAGGTCGCAGACCCAGTACTTC
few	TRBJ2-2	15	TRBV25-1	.	CASSGGTIERVVLFF	TGTGCCAGCAGTGGAGGAACCATCGAGAGGGTCGTGCTGTTTTTT
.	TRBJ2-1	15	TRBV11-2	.	CASSLELVAYNEQFF	TGTGCCAGCAGCTTAGAACTAGTCGCCTACAATGAGCAGTTCTTC
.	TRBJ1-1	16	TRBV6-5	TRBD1	CASSFSPTGLGTEAFF	TGTGCCAGCAGTTTTTCCCCGACAGGGTTGGGCACTGAAGCTTTCTTT
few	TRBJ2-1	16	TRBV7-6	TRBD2	CASSSGLASGYNEQFF	TGTGCCAGCAGCTCGGGACTAGCGAGCGGCTACAATGAGCAGTTCTTC
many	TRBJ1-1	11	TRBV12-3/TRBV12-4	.	CASSFYTEAFF	TGTGCCAGCAGTTTCTACACTGAAGCTTTCTTT
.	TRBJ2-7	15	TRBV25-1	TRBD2	CASSPPLAGSYEQYF	TGTGCCAGCAGTCCACCGCTAGCGGGCTCCTACGAGCAGTACTTC
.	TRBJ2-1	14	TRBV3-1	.	CASSQAQAYNEQFF	TGTGCCAGCAGCCAAGCGCAGGCCTACAATGAGCAGTTCTTC
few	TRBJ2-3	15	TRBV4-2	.	CASSPAIHSTDTQYF	TGTGCCAGCAGCCCGGCCATCCATAGCACAGATACGCAGTATTTT
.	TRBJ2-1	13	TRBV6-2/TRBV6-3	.	CATQGYSGNEQFF	TGTGCCACCCAAGGTTATAGCGGAAATGAGCAGTTCTTC
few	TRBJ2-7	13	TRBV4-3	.	CASSQLQGDEQYF	TGCGCCAGCAGCCAACTACAGGGTGACGAGCAGTACTTC
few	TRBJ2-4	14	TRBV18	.	CASSPGAHENIQYF	TGTGCCAGCTCACCCGGGGCCCATGAGAACATTCAGTACTTC
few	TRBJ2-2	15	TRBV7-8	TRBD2	CASSNRTSGTGELFF	TGTGCCAGCAGCAATAGGACTAGCGGAACCGGGGAGCTGTTTTTT
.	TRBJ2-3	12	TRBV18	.	CASSRDLGATYF	TGTGCCAGCTCACGGGACCTCGGGGCGACGTATTTT
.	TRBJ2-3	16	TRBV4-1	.	CASSQDQTPIVDTQYF	TGCGCCAGCAGCCAAGATCAAACCCCCATTGTTGATACGCAGTATTTT
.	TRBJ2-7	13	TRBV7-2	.	CASSFPPTYEQYF	TGTGCCAGCAGCTTCCCGCCCACCTACGAGCAGTACTTC
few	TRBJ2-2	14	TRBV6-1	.	CASRETLVTGELFF	TGTGCCAGCAGGGAGACACTGGTAACTGGGGAGCTGTTTTTT